Described below is a single T cell receptor beta chain sequence and its context. What it recognizes is unknown. This sample is part of a study of metastatic and nonmetastatic thyroid tumors. At the level of the study: Peripheral blood and tumor or nodule samples from malignant and benign thyroid patients were compared.

Study findings and constraints: Versus benign nodules, malignant thyroid tumors reportedly had significantly higher TCR beta diversity, in blood and tumor.

Original data processing: For papillary thyroid cancer, a distant-metastasis classifier was constructed from CDR3 differences observed across clinicopathological groups. With MiXCR, TCRdb called clones anew from the PCR reads. The V and J calls come from TCRdb's annotation, not from the publication. The data show 15,000 to 20,000 clones, just over 30% seen once. V was clipped by 8 bases and J by 4 bases, with 14 bases between them. Germline V gene lookup returns CDR1 MNHEY and CDR2 SMNVEV (reference sequence). This CDR3 spans 14 amino acids. No treatment had been given to any patient before thyroid surgery.

The clonotype comes from a female donor with papillary thyroid cancer or a benign thyroid nodule (not recorded which). Some clones in this sample may be carry-over from other donors' samples. The chain links TRBV27 to TRBJ2-2; a possible D gene is TRBD2 (6 bases). The source material was blood. CDR3 sequence reads: CASGGAGGTGELFF. CDR3 sequence (DNA): TGTGCCAGCGGCGGGGCCGGTGGCACCGGGGAGCTGTTTTTT.